These 28 T cell receptor beta chains came from one sample sequenced in a study of blood T cell repertoires in COVID-19. Sequencing was performed with immunoSEQ multiplex PCR; in TCRdb, only in-frame clones are kept and a portion is missing. The table includes about 320,000 clones, roughly 89% detected once. Sequencing input: peripheral blood. The receptors derive from a woman aged 30 to 39 with COVID-19, enrolled during active disease.

The chain links TRBV4-2 to TRBJ1-5; the match to TRBD1 covers 7 bases. CDR1 and CDR2 from the germline V gene are LGHNA and YNFKEQ. Unmatched junction bases numbered 13, after V lost 2 bases and J lost 0 bases. The CDR3 runs 19 residues. CDR3 residues: CASSQTQLGTADSNQPQHF. The DNA for the CDR3 is TGTGCCAGCAGCCAAACTCAACTCGGGACAGCAGATAGCAATCAGCCCCAGCATTTT.

The genes are TRBV6-1 and TRBJ2-1; TRBD2 matches at 9 bases. Germline assignment: CDR1 MNHNS and CDR2 SASEGT. Losses at the gene ends were 3 bases for V and 0 bases for J; bases not matched to a gene: 9. The CDR3 contains 18 residues. The CDR3, as DNA: TGTGCCAGCAGTGACCCAGCGGGGGGCGAATCCTCCTACAATGAGCAGTTCTTC. It is translated as CASSDPAGGESSYNEQFF.

This clone was seen a few times. The chain combines TRBV2 with TRBJ1-6, with a possible D match to TRBD1 (5 bases). The germline V and J ends were trimmed by 5 bases and 14 bases, with 28 bases remaining between them. The CDR3 has 17 residues. Germline V lookup: CDR1 SNHLY, CDR2 FYNNEI. The CDR3 protein is CASSPIRTQVRTVTLHF. In DNA, the CDR3 is TGTGCCAGCAGTCCCATTAGAACACAGGTCCGAACCGTCACCCTCCACTTT.

The chain couples TRBV5-8 to TRBJ2-5; 11 nucleotides line up with TRBD2. This CDR3 is built from 16 residues. Germline CDR1 SGHTS, CDR2 YDEGEE. The V gene end was trimmed by 4 bases and the J gene end by 5 bases; junction bases not matched to a gene: 10. The CDR3: CASSISLAGGRETQYF. CDR3 sequence (DNA): TGTGCCAGCAGCATCAGCCTAGCGGGGGGAAGGGAGACCCAGTACTTC.

This clone was seen only once. This chain links TRBV5-5 with TRBJ2-2; D not certain. The CDR3 has 13 residues. The V end was cut by 1 base, the J end by 9 bases, with 10 bases between. Germline V gene lookup returns CDR1 SGHKS and CDR2 YYEKEE (reference sequence). The CDR3 reads CASSLILVRELFF. The CDR3 bases are TGTGCCAGCAGCTTGATTCTAGTGCGGGAGCTGTTTTTT.

The chain carries TRBV6-5 and TRBJ2-7; D possibly corresponds to TRBD1 (8 bases). V was shortened by 1 base and J by 5 bases, with 15 bases between the two germline ends. CDR1 is MNHEY and CDR2 is SVGAGI in the germline V gene. This CDR3 has 15 amino acids. Here the CDR3 reads CASSYFGQGGDEQYF. DNA for the CDR3: TGTGCCAGCAGTTACTTCGGACAGGGAGGGGACGAGCAGTACTTC.

This chain uses TRBV27 with TRBJ1-6; no definite D call. V dropped 9 bases and J dropped 7 bases, with 13 bases sitting between them. The CDR3 extends over 13 amino acids. Germline CDR1 MNHEY, CDR2 SMNVEV (reference sequence). The CDR3 bases are TGTGCCAGTGCGTACAGTTTAAATTCACCCCTCCACTTT. Residues: CASAYSLNSPLHF.

This clone occurred once. The gene calls are TRBV19 and TRBJ1-5, with D possibly being TRBD1 (5 bases). The V gene's germline CDR1 is LNHDA and CDR2 SQIVND (reference sequence). Trimming removed 5 bases from V and 4 bases from J, with 6 bases in between. The CDR3 has 12 residues. The CDR3 DNA is TGTGCCAGTAGTCACAGGAATCAGCCCCAGCATTTT. It is translated as CASSHRNQPQHF.

This clone was observed a few times. The chain uses TRBV10-3 and TRBJ1-5, with TRBD1 matching 9 bases. CDR1 ENHRY and CDR2 SYGVKD come from the germline V gene. The CDR3 is 17 residues long. The ends lost 0 bases at V and 7 bases at J; junction bases unmatched: 10. The CDR3 loop reads CAISESLRTGEEQPQHF. As DNA, the CDR3 is TGTGCCATCAGTGAGTCTCTCCGGACAGGGGAGGAACAGCCCCAGCATTTT.

The chain combines TRBV28 with TRBJ2-7; D might be TRBD2 (5 bases). The germline CDR1 and CDR2 sequences are MDHEN and SYDVKM. The V end was cut by 3 bases, the J end by 1 base, with 13 bases between. The CDR3 is 15 amino acids. This chain's CDR3 is CASSFRGRKSYEQYF. The CDR3 nucleotides are TGTGCCAGCAGTTTCCGCGGGCGTAAATCCTACGAGCAGTACTTC.

This chain links TRBV11-2 with TRBJ1-1; D uncertain. This CDR3 has 15 residues. Germline CDR1 and CDR2: SGHAT and FQNNGV. V shed 3 bases and J shed 7 bases, with 18 bases lying between them. CDR3 nucleotides: TGTGCCAGCAGCTTTCAACGTGGACTCATCCATGAAGCTTTCTTT. Translated, it gives CASSFQRGLIHEAFF.

In the case of this clone: The DNA is left out, because the CDR3 cannot be placed on it with certainty; the CDR3 is given as TCRdb lists it. This sequence joins TRBV28 and TRBJ2-3; the D call TRBD1 from the table was never checked on the DNA. The CDR3 length equals 14 residues, ends included. Germline loops: CDR1 MDHEN, CDR2 SYDVKM. The CDR3 is CASSFLAGTDTQYF.

V usage is TRBV30 and J usage is TRBJ2-3; 13 bases line up with TRBD2. Germline V gives CDR1 GTSNPN, CDR2 SVGIG (reference sequence). V lost 5 bases to trimming and J lost 4 bases; unmatched junction nucleotides: 6. This CDR3 has 15 amino acids. The CDR3 spells CAWLGLAGESDTQYF. CDR3 sequence (DNA): TGTGCCTGGTTAGGACTAGCGGGGGAGTCAGATACGCAGTATTTT.

The rearrangement uses TRBV6-5 and TRBJ1-5; possible D gene TRBD1, 6 bases. The germline V gene has CDR1 MNHEY and CDR2 SVGAGI. The ends were cut back, 2 bases at V and 9 bases at J, with 8 bases in the middle. CDR3 length: 12 residues. The CDR3 sequence is CASSYPRGPQHF. The CDR3 DNA is TGTGCCAGCAGTTACCCCAGGGGGCCCCAGCATTTT.

The gene calls are TRBV5-1 and TRBJ2-1, with 9 bases lining up with TRBD2. CDR3 size: 15 residues. Looked up from germline, CDR1 is SGHRS and CDR2 is YFSETQ. After removal of 4 bases from V and 4 bases from J, the junction contained 6 bases not matched to a gene. The CDR3 DNA is TGCGCCAGCAGCCCTGGGACTAGCATATACAATGAGCAGTTCTTC. It yields the protein CASSPGTSIYNEQFF.

The chain uses TRBV3-1 (or the pseudogene TRBV3-2) and TRBJ1-1, with TRBD1 matching over 7 bases. The length of the CDR3 is 15 residues. With V trimmed by 4 bases and J by 6 bases, 11 bases remained unmatched. CDR1 and CDR2 from the germline V gene are LGHDT and YNNKEL (reference sequence). CDR3 in DNA: TGTGCCAGCAGCCCCTTTCGACAGGGAGGCGCTGAAGCTTTCTTT. As protein: CASSPFRQGGAEAFF.

The V gene is TRBV7-2, the J gene TRBJ2-1; 9 nucleotides agree with TRBD2. With V trimmed by 3 bases and J by 0 bases, 12 bases remained unmatched. Germline CDR1 SGHTA, CDR2 FQGNSA. This CDR3 spans 19 amino acids. CDR3 sequence: CASSFPSQAGGSSYNEQFF. Here the CDR3 DNA reads TGTGCCAGCAGCTTCCCCTCTCAGGCGGGGGGGAGCTCCTACAATGAGCAGTTCTTC. Looking up the rest from reference TRBV7-2 and TRBJ2-1 gives the full variable domain: GAGVSQSPSNKVTEKGKDVELRCDPISGHTALYWYRQSLGQGLEFLIYFQGNSAPDKSGLPSDRFSAERTGGSVSTLTIQRTQQEDSAVYLCASSFPSQAGGSSYNEQFFGPGTRLTVL.

This chain uses TRBV5-6 with TRBJ2-2; TRBD2 is a possible D gene (6 bases). In germline, CDR1 is SGHDT, CDR2 YYEEEE. The CDR3 totals 15 residues. V lost 0 bases and J lost 7, with 13 bases in between. The CDR3, as DNA: TGTGCCAGCAGCTTGGTGTGGAGGGCGAACGGGGAGCTGTTTTTT. Its translation is CASSLVWRANGELFF. The full variable domain, with the rest looked up from reference TRBV5-6 and TRBJ2-2, is DAGVTQSPTHLIKTRGQQVTLRCSPKSGHDTVSWYQQALGQGPQFIFQYYEEEERQRGNFPDRFSGHQFPNYSSELNVNALLLGDSALYLCASSLVWRANGELFFGEGSRLTVL.

The V call is TRBV27, the J call TRBJ1-4; 9 bases line up with TRBD1. The junction had 5 bases not matched to a gene; V was cut back by 4 bases and J by 8 bases. This CDR3 comprises 14 residues. Germline CDR1 MNHEY, CDR2 SMNVEV (reference sequence). CDR3 coding DNA: TGTGCCAGCAGTTCAAGACAGGGGGGCGAAAAACTGTTTTTT. Translation gives CASSSRQGGEKLFF.

The rearrangement uses TRBV29-1 and TRBJ1-1; 7 bases map to TRBD1. V shed 6 bases, J shed 3 bases, and the junction held 13 bases outside the gene matches. The CDR3 covers 15 residues. Germline V gene data show CDR1 as SQVTM and CDR2 as ANQGSEA. The CDR3: CSVTGLVRKDTEAFF. The CDR3 nucleotides read TGCAGCGTGACAGGGCTCGTTAGAAAGGACACTGAAGCTTTCTTT. Using reference TRBV29-1 and TRBJ1-1 for the parts outside the CDR3, the full variable domain is SAVISQKPSRDICQRGTSLTIQCQVDSQVTMMFWYRQQPGQSLTLIATANQGSEATYESGFVIDKFPISRPNLTFSTLTVSNMSPEDSSIYLCSVTGLVRKDTEAFFGQGTRLTVV.

The J gene is TRBJ2-2, the V gene TRBV27; 10 bases agree with TRBD2. V shed 5 bases and J 5 bases; nucleotides not matched to a gene: 14. This CDR3 has 18 amino acids. The germline V gene encodes CDR1 MNHEY and CDR2 SMNVEV (reference sequence). This chain's CDR3 is CASSPLGSGGLRTGELFF. CDR3 coding DNA: TGTGCCAGCAGTCCGCTGGGTAGCGGGGGGTTGCGGACCGGGGAGCTGTTTTTT.

Turning to this clone: Other DNA sequences within the sample encode an identical CDR3. V gene TRBV10-1 combines with J gene TRBJ2-5, with TRBD2 as a possible D gene (5 bases). V lost 0 bases to trimming and J lost 1 base, with 6 bases between them. The CDR3 spans 14 residues. Germline CDR1 is WNHNN and CDR2 is SYGVQD (reference sequence). CDR3 region: CASSESSGQETQYF. The DNA for the CDR3 is TGCGCCAGCAGTGAGTCAAGCGGCCAAGAGACCCAGTACTTC.

The chain uses TRBV9 and TRBJ1-2; the match to TRBD1 covers 10 bases. The CDR3 loop spans 13 amino acids. Germline V gene lookup returns CDR1 SGDLS and CDR2 YYNGEE. Trimming took 3 bases from V and 7 from J; bases not matched to a gene: 3. The CDR3 coding sequence is TGTGCCAGCAGCGCGACAGGGGGCTTTGGCTACACCTTC. It encodes CASSATGGFGYTF.

The chain recombines TRBV11-2 with TRBJ2-7; D might be TRBD2 (6 bases). Germline CDR1 reads SGHAT; CDR2 reads FQNNGV. This CDR3 region has 15 residues. Trimming cost V 1 base and J 0 bases, with 10 bases left between them. DNA of the CDR3: TGTGCCAGCAGCTTAGGAGCGGGTGACTCCTACGAGCAGTACTTC. Protein: CASSLGAGDSYEQYF.

This clone was detected once. CDR3 bases: TGTGCCAGCAGCTTAGGATTAGCGGCTAGCACAGATACGCAGTATTTT. The encoded protein is CASSLGLAASTDTQYF. The V gene is TRBV7-9, the J gene TRBJ2-3; tentative D call: TRBD2 (6 bases). V was shortened by 1 base and J by 0 bases, with 11 bases between the two germline ends. Germline V gene sequence: CDR1 SEHNR, CDR2 FQNEAQ (reference sequence). The CDR3 is 16 amino acids.

This clone came up once. The V gene is TRBV12-3 or TRBV12-4, the J gene TRBJ2-5; TRBD2 agrees at 8 bases. This CDR3 is 13 amino acids long. V shed 6 bases and J 1 base; nucleotides not matched to a gene: 1. The CDR3 loop is CASRRGAQETQYF. The CDR3 nucleotides read TGTGCCAGCAGGCGGGGGGCCCAAGAGACCCAGTACTTC.

The chain combines TRBV19 with TRBJ2-1; D may be TRBD2 (7 bases). The V end was cut by 6 bases, the J end by 6 bases, with 21 bases between. The CDR3 runs 16 residues. Germline V gene lookup returns CDR1 LNHDA and CDR2 SQIVND (reference sequence). The CDR3 sequence: CASSFLRGGGRNEQFF. The CDR3 region has the DNA TGTGCCAGTAGCTTCTTACGAGGGGGGGGCCGCAATGAGCAGTTCTTC.

The chain uses TRBV9 and TRBJ2-4; maybe TRBD1 (7 bases). V gave up 4 bases and J gave up 2 bases, with 13 bases separating them. The germline CDR1 and CDR2 sequences are SGDLS and YYNGEE. The CDR3 length is 15 residues. CDR3 protein: CASSLRGDSKNIQYF. The DNA of the CDR3 is TGTGCCAGCAGCCTCAGGGGGGACTCCAAAAACATTCAGTACTTC.